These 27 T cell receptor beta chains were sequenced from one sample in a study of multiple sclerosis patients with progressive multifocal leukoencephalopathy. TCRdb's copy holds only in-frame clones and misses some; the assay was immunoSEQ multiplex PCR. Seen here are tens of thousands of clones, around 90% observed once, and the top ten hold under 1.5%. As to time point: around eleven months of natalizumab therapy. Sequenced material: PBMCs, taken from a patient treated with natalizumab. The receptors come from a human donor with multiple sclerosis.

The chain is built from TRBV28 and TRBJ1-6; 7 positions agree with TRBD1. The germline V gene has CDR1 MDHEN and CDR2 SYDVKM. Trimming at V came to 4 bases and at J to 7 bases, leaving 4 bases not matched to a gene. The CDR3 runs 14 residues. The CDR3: CASSSPGQNSPLHF. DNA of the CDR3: TGTGCCAGCAGTTCCCCGGGACAGAATTCACCCCTCCACTTT.

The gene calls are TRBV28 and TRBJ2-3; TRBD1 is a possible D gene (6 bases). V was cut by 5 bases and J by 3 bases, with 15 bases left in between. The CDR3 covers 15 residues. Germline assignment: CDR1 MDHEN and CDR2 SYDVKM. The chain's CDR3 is CASSPYRVRTDTQYF. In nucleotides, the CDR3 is TGTGCCAGCAGTCCGTACAGGGTAAGGACAGATACGCAGTATTTT.

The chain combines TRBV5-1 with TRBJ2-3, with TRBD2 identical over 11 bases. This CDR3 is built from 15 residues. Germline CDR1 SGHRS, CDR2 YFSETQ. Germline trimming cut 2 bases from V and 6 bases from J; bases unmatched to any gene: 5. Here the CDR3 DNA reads TGCGCCAGCAGCTTTAGCGGGGGGGCCCAGGATACGCAGTATTTT. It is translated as CASSFSGGAQDTQYF. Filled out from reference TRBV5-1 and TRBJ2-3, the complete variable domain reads KAGVTQTPRYLIKTRGQQVTLSCSPISGHRSVSWYQQTPGQGLQFLFEYFSETQRNKGNFPGRFSGRQFSNSRSEMNVSTLELGDSALYLCASSFSGGAQDTQYFGPGTRLTVL.

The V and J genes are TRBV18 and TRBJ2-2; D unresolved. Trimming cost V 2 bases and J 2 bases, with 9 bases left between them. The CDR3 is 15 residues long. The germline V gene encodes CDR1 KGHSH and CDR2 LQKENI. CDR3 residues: CASSPWDTNTGELFF. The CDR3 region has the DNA TGTGCCAGCTCACCATGGGATACTAACACCGGGGAGCTGTTTTTT.

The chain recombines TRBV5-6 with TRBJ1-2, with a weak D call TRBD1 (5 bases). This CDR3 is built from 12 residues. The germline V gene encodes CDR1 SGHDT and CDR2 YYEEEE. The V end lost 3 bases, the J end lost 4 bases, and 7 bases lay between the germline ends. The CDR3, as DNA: TGTGCCAGCAGCTCGGGGCCCTATGGCTACACCTTC. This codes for CASSSGPYGYTF.

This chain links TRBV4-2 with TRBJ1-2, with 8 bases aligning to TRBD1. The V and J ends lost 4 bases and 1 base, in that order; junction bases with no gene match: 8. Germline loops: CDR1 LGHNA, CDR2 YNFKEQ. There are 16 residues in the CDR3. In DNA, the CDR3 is TGTGCCAGCAGCCCTCCCCGGGACAGGATTAACTATGGCTACACCTTC. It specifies CASSPPRDRINYGYTF.

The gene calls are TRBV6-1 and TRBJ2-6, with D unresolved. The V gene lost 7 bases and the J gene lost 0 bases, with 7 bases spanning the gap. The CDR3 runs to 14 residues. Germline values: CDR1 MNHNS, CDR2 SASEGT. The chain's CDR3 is CASNVRSGANVLTF. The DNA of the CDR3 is TGTGCCAGCAACGTGCGCTCTGGGGCCAACGTCCTGACTTTC.

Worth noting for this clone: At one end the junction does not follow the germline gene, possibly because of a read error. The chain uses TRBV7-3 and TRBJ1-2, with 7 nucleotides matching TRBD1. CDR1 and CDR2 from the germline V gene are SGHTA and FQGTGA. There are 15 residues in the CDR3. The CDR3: CAGSATGALNYGYTF. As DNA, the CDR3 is TGTGCCGGCAGCGCCACAGGGGCGTTAAACTATGGCTACACCTTC.

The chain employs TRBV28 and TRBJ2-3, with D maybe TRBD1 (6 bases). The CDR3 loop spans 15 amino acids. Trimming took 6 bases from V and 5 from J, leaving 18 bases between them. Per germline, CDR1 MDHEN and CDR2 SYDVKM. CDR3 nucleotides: TGTGCCAGCAGCCCTCATAGGGGGAGAGTAGATACGCAGTATTTT. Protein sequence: CASSPHRGRVDTQYF.

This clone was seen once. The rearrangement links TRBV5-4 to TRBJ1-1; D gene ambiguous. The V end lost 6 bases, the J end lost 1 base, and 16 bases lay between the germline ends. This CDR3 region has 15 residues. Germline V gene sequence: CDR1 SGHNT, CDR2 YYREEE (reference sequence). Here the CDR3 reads CASTPGRARNTEAFF. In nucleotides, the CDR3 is TGTGCCAGCACCCCTGGGAGGGCTAGGAACACTGAAGCTTTCTTT. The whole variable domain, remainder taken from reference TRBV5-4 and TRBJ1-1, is ETGVTQSPTHLIKTRGQQVTLRCSSQSGHNTVSWYQQALGQGPQFIFQYYREEENGRGNFPPRFSGLQFPNYSSELNVNALELDDSALYLCASTPGRARNTEAFFGQGTRLTVV.

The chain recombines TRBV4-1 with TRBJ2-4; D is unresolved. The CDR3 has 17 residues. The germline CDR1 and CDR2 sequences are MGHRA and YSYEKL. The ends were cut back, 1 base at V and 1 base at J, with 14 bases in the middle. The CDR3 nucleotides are TGCGCCAGCAGCCAAGCATCCGGCTATGGCGCCAAAAACATTCAGTACTTC. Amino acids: CASSQASGYGAKNIQYF.

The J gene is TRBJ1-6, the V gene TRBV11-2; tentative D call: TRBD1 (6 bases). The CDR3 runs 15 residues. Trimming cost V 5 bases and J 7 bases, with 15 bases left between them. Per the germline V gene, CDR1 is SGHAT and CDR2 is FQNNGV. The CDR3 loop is CASSLGGGSNSPLHF. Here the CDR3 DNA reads TGTGCCAGCAGCCTCGGGGGCGGGTCAAATTCACCCCTCCACTTT.

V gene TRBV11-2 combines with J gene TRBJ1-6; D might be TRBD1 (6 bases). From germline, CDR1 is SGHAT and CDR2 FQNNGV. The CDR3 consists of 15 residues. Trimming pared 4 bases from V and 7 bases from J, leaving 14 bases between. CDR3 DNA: TGTGCCAGCAGCTGGGGGGGCAGTACCAATTCACCCCTCCACTTT. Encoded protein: CASSWGGSTNSPLHF. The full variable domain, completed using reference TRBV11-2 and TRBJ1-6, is EAGVAQSPRYKIIEKRQSVAFWCNPISGHATLYWYQQILGQGPKLLIQFQNNGVVDDSQLPKDRFSAERLKGVDSTLKIQPAKLEDSAVYLCASSWGGSTNSPLHFGNGTRLTVT.

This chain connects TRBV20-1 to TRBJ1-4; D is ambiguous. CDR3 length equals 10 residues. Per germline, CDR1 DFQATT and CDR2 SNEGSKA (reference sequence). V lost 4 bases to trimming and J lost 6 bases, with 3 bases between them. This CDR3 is CSAKYEKLFF. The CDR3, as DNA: TGCAGTGCTAAATATGAAAAACTGTTTTTT.

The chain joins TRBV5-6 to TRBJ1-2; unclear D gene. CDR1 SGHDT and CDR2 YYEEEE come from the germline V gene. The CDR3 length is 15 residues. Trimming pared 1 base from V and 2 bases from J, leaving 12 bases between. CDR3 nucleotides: TGTGCCAGCAGCTTGAGTGCGGTTTCCAACTATGGCTACACCTTC. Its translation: CASSLSAVSNYGYTF.

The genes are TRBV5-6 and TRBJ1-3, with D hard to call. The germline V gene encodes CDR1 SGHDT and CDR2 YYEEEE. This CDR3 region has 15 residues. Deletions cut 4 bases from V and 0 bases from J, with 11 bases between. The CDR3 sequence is CASSEGGFSGNTIYF. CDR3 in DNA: TGTGCCAGCAGCGAGGGCGGATTCTCTGGAAACACCATATATTTT.

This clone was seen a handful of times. CDR3 in amino acids: CASSPQGAGELFF. CDR3 sequence (DNA): TGTGCCAGCAGCCCACAGGGGGCCGGGGAGCTGTTTTTT. The chain joins TRBV7-3 to TRBJ2-2; the match to TRBD1 covers 8 bases. J was trimmed by 6 bases and V by 5 bases; bases with no gene match: 2. Germline-derived CDR1 and CDR2 are SGHTA and FQGTGA. The CDR3 is 13 residues long.

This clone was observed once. CDR3 DNA: TGCGCCAGCAGTGAGCGGCCAGGGGGCGGCGGGGAGCTGTTTTTT. Its protein is CASSERPGGGGELFF. The chain has TRBV10-1 and TRBJ2-2; 8 positions match TRBD1. This CDR3 region has 15 residues. Trimming removed 2 bases from V and 7 bases from J; junction bases left unmatched: 6. The V gene's germline CDR1 is WNHNN and CDR2 SYGVQD (reference sequence).

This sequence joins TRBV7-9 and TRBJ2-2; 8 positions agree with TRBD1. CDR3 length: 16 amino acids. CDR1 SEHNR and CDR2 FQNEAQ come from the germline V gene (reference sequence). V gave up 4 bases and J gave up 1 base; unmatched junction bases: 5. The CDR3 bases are TGTGCCAGCAGCTCCGGGACAGGAGGGAACACCGGGGAGCTGTTTTTT. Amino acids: CASSSGTGGNTGELFF.

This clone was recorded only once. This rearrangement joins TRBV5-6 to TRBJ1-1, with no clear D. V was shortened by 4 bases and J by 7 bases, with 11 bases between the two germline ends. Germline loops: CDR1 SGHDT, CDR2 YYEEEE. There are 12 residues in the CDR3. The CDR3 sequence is CASSIGRIEAFF. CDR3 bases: TGTGCCAGCAGCATTGGACGGATTGAAGCTTTCTTT.

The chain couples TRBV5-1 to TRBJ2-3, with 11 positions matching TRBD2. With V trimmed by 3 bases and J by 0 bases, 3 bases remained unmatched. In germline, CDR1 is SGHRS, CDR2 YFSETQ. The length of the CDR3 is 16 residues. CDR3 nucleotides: TGCGCCAGCAGCTGGGGACTAGCGGCTAGCACAGATACGCAGTATTTT. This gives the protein CASSWGLAASTDTQYF.

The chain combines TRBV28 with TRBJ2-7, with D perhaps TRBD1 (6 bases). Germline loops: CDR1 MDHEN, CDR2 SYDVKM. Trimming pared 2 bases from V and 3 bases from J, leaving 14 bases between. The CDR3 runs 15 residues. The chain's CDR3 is CASSLIQGSDYEQYF. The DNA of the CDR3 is TGTGCCAGCAGTTTAATCCAGGGGAGCGACTACGAGCAGTACTTC.

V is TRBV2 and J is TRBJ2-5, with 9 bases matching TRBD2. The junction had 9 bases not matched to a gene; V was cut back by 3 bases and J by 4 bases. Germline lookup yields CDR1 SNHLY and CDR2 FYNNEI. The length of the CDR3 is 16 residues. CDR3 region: CASSEGLAGPPETQYF. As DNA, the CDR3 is TGTGCCAGCAGTGAGGGGCTAGCGGGACCCCCAGAGACCCAGTACTTC.

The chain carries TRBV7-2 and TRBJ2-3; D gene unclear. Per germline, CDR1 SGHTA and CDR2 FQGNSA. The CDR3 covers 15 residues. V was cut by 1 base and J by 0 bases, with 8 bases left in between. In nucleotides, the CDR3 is TGTGCCAGCAGCTTAGAGACATTAAGCACAGATACGCAGTATTTT. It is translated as CASSLETLSTDTQYF. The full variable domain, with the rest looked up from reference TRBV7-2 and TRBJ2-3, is GAGVSQSPSNKVTEKGKDVELRCDPISGHTALYWYRQSLGQGLEFLIYFQGNSAPDKSGLPSDRFSAERTGGSVSTLTIQRTQQEDSAVYLCASSLETLSTDTQYFGPGTRLTVL.

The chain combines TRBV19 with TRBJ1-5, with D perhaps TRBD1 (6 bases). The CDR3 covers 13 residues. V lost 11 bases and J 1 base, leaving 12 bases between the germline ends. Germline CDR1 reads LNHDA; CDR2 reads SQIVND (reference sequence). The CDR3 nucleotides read TGTGCCTCGAGGGGGTTAAGCAATCAGCCCCAGCATTTT. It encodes CASRGLSNQPQHF.

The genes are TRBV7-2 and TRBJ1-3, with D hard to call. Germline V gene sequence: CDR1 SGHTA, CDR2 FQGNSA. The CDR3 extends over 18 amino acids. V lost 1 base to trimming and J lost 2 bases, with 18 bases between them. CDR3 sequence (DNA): TGTGCCAGCAGCTTAGTCAGAATAGGGCCTCTTGCTGGAAACACCATATATTTT. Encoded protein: CASSLVRIGPLAGNTIYF.

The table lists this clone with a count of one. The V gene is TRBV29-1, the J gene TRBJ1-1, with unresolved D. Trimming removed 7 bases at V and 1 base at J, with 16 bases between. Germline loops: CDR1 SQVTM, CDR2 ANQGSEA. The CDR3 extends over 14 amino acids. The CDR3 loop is CSALLSRTNTEAFF. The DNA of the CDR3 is TGCAGCGCGCTCTTATCTCGTACGAACACTGAAGCTTTCTTT.